The following is a T cell receptor beta chain sequence with its context. Its antigen is unknown. This entry comes from a study of cytomegalovirus exposure and HLA in healthy donors. Study-wide background: An early data release held around 80 million unique TCRs from HLA-typed donors.

Amplification used 60 Vbeta primers and 13 Jbeta primers. The repertoire was sequenced with immunoSEQ multiplex PCR; TCRdb's copy has only in-frame clones and lacks some. The sample has hundreds of thousands of clones, approximately 82% seen once; the top ten hold 0.63%. Germline CDR1 is SGDLS and CDR2 is YYNGEE. The V gene lost 0 bases and the J gene lost 5 bases, with 12 bases spanning the gap. The CDR3 length is 15 residues. General study findings and limits: Per a prior analysis, the majority of TCR beta V segments were productive roughly 87% or roughly 30% of the time. Some segments of the V type, notably TRBV6-2 and TRBV6-3, were excluded as indistinguishable.

The source of this sequence is a young man in good health and CMV-seronegative. The specimen was PBMCs. The chain employs TRBV9 and TRBJ2-1; a possible D gene is TRBD1 (6 bases). As DNA, the CDR3 is TGTGCCAGCAGCGTAGACCAGGGGCCCAACAATGAGCAGTTCTTC. Translating it yields CASSVDQGPNNEQFF.